Shown below are 27 T cell receptor beta chains from a single sample sequenced in a study of T cell responses to AZD1222 COVID-19 vaccine. Sequenced by immunoSEQ multiplex PCR; TCRdb stores in-frame clones only, minus some. In the table there are tens of thousands of clones, under 95% of which are singletons. This specimen was peripheral blood, taken on day 0 of MenACWY control vaccination. The receptor source for this set is an adult in good health.

This clone has just one count. The DNA for the CDR3 is TGTGCCAGCAGCAAGGAGGAAATTGAGCAGTTCTTC. It is translated as CASSKEEIEQFF. The rearrangement joins TRBV21-1 to TRBJ2-1; the DNA was not used to check the table's D call, TRBD2. TRBV21-1 is recorded as a pseudogene. The CDR3 runs to 12 residues.

This clone is labeled medium-sized. The chain couples TRBV20-1 to TRBJ2-3; 8 bases align to TRBD2. V was clipped by 3 bases and J by 8 bases; unmatched bases: 10. Germline assignment: CDR1 DFQATT and CDR2 SNEGSKA (reference sequence). This CDR3 has 14 residues. The CDR3 loop is CSASSGREVSTQYF. CDR3 in DNA: TGCAGTGCTAGTAGCGGGCGGGAGGTTAGTACGCAGTATTTT.

The V and J genes are TRBV5-6 and TRBJ1-2; 7 positions match TRBD1. Germline V gene data show CDR1 as SGHDT and CDR2 as YYEEEE. The CDR3 is made up of 13 amino acids. V lost 2 bases and J lost 4; bases outside the gene matches: 2. CDR3 in amino acids: CASSFGTAYGYTF. CDR3 DNA: TGTGCCAGCAGCTTCGGGACAGCCTATGGCTACACCTTC.

This clone has just one count. The sample holds other DNA sequences that translate to the same CDR3. The chain employs TRBV28 and TRBJ1-2; D gene uncertain. The CDR3 is 10 residues long. Germline loops: CDR1 MDHEN, CDR2 SYDVKM. V was pared by 8 bases and J by 5 bases, with 6 bases between. CDR3 loop: CASGRYGYTF. In nucleotides, the CDR3 is TGTGCCAGCGGACGATATGGCTACACCTTC.

The V gene is TRBV6-5, the J gene TRBJ2-7; 7 bases line up with TRBD1. CDR3 length: 15 residues. The germline V gene has CDR1 MNHEY and CDR2 SVGAGI. Germline trimming cut 0 bases from V and 2 bases from J; bases unmatched to any gene: 4. This CDR3 is CASSYSGTAPYEQYF. The CDR3 DNA follows: TGTGCCAGCAGTTACTCCGGGACAGCCCCCTACGAGCAGTACTTC.

This clone showed up just once. This sequence joins TRBV7-2 and TRBJ2-7; TRBD1 matches at 8 bases. Trimming took 5 bases from V and 5 from J; bases not matched to a gene: 5. The CDR3 has 13 residues. Germline CDR1 SGHTA, CDR2 FQGNSA. DNA of the CDR3: TGTGCCAGCAGCCCGGACAGGGAGAACGAGCAGTACTTC. It encodes CASSPDRENEQYF.

DNA of the CDR3: TGTGCCAGCAGTTCAACAGTTAACTATGGCTACACCTTC. This gives the protein CASSSTVNYGYTF. The chain has TRBV28 and TRBJ1-2; D is uncertain. CDR1 is MDHEN, CDR2 SYDVKM, per germline. The CDR3 is made up of 13 amino acids. V was cut by 4 bases and J by 1 base, with 7 bases left in between.

The rearrangement uses TRBV5-6 and TRBJ1-6; perhaps TRBD1 as D (5 bases). Trimming pared 2 bases from V and 5 bases from J, leaving 8 bases between. CDR1 is SGHDT and CDR2 is YYEEEE in the germline V gene. This CDR3 contains 14 residues. For the CDR3, the DNA is TGTGCCAGCAGCTTCGGGACGGATAATTCACCCCTCCACTTT. This gives the protein CASSFGTDNSPLHF.

This clone was counted once. This chain uses TRBV5-8 with TRBJ1-4; 7 nucleotides agree with TRBD1. From germline, CDR1 is SGHTS and CDR2 YDEGEE. This CDR3 region has 16 residues. V gave up 6 bases and J gave up 0 bases; unmatched junction bases: 8. CDR3 loop: CASIIQGDATNEKLFF. The CDR3 region has the DNA TGTGCCAGCATCATCCAGGGGGACGCAACTAATGAAAAACTGTTTTTT.

The rearrangement uses TRBV19 and TRBJ1-5; perhaps TRBD1 as D (5 bases). Between the trimmed V and J ends, which lost 7 bases and 4 bases, there was a span of 14 bases. CDR3 length: 14 residues. Germline values: CDR1 LNHDA, CDR2 SQIVND (reference sequence). DNA of the CDR3: TGTGCCAGTATGAAAGGGGATGGTAATCAGCCCCAGCATTTT. Translation: CASMKGDGNQPQHF. The whole variable domain, filled in from reference TRBV19 and TRBJ1-5, reads DGGITQSPKYLFRKEGQNVTLSCEQNLNHDAMYWYRQDPGQGLRLIYYSQIVNDFQKGDIAEGYSVSREKKESFPLTVTSAQKNPTAFYLCASMKGDGNQPQHFGDGTRLSIL.

The chain combines TRBV10-1 with TRBJ1-4; no clear D gene. Trimming cost V 3 bases and J 4 bases, with 0 bases left between them. Germline V CDR1 and CDR2: WNHNN, SYGVQD (reference sequence). The CDR3 totals 11 residues. CDR3 in amino acids: CASSDNEKLFF. The CDR3 bases are TGCGCCAGCAGTGATAATGAAAAACTGTTTTTT.

The chain employs TRBV6-5 and TRBJ2-7; D is ambiguous. V was cut by 7 bases and J by 6 bases, with 16 bases left in between. This CDR3 is built from 13 residues. Germline V gives CDR1 MNHEY, CDR2 SVGAGI. The CDR3 nucleotides are TGTGCCAGCAATGTTCAGGAACAAGTCGAGCAGTACTTC. It codes for CASNVQEQVEQYF.

The chain is built from TRBV19 and TRBJ2-1, with 9 positions matching TRBD2. Germline loops: CDR1 LNHDA, CDR2 SQIVND (reference sequence). Trimming removed 8 bases from V and 4 bases from J; junction bases left unmatched: 9. The CDR3 consists of 15 residues. The CDR3 DNA is TGTGCCAGTTCCATAGCGGGAGCCCAATACAATGAGCAGTTCTTC. This encodes CASSIAGAQYNEQFF.

V is TRBV6-5 and J is TRBJ1-2; the D gene is possibly TRBD1 (5 bases). The CDR3 consists of 13 residues. Germline CDR1 reads MNHEY; CDR2 reads SVGAGI. The V gene lost 2 bases and the J gene lost 5 bases, with 9 bases spanning the gap. The CDR3 nucleotides are TGTGCCAGCAGTTACGGGGGGGAATATGGCTACACCTTC. The encoded protein is CASSYGGEYGYTF.

J is TRBJ1-4 and V is TRBV6-5; the D gene is possibly TRBD1 (6 bases). The CDR3 sequence is 14 residues long. The V end lost 5 bases, the J end lost 4 bases, and 11 bases lay between the germline ends. The germline V gene encodes CDR1 MNHEY and CDR2 SVGAGI. Here the CDR3 DNA reads TGTGCCAGCAGTAACAGGGAACGTAATGAAAAACTGTTTTTT. This translates into CASSNRERNEKLFF.

The chain uses TRBV5-8 and TRBJ2-7, with TRBD2 identical over 8 bases. The CDR3 loop spans 16 amino acids. Germline V CDR1 and CDR2: SGHTS, YDEGEE. The V and J ends lost 4 bases and 3 bases, in that order; junction bases with no gene match: 12. Here the CDR3 reads CASSMAAGGILYEQYF. Here the CDR3 DNA reads TGTGCCAGCAGCATGGCGGCGGGAGGAATCCTCTACGAGCAGTACTTC.

The chain couples TRBV11-2 to TRBJ1-3; D may be TRBD1 (6 bases). CDR1 and CDR2 (germline): SGHAT, FQNNGV. This CDR3 has 17 residues. Trimming removed 2 bases from V and 0 bases from J, with 14 bases in between. As DNA, the CDR3 is TGTGCCAGCAGCTTAAGTCTAGGGGGGAGCTCTGGAAACACCATATATTTT. Its translation is CASSLSLGGSSGNTIYF. Using reference TRBV11-2 and TRBJ1-3 for the parts outside the CDR3, the full variable domain is EAGVAQSPRYKIIEKRQSVAFWCNPISGHATLYWYQQILGQGPKLLIQFQNNGVVDDSQLPKDRFSAERLKGVDSTLKIQPAKLEDSAVYLCASSLSLGGSSGNTIYFGEGSWLTVV.

The rearrangement uses TRBV28 and TRBJ2-7; tentatively, D is TRBD1 (6 bases). V was pared by 7 bases and J by 10 bases, with 17 bases between. Per germline, CDR1 MDHEN and CDR2 SYDVKM. The CDR3 extends over 12 amino acids. The CDR3 loop is CASTNPRGPQYF. The DNA of the CDR3 is TGTGCCAGCACCAACCCCAGGGGCCCTCAGTACTTC.

The CDR3 region is CASSLEGQWEGYTF. CDR3 nucleotide sequence: TGTGCCAGCAGTTTGGAGGGCCAGTGGGAAGGCTACACCTTC. The genes are TRBV28 and TRBJ1-2; D is undetermined. The germline V gene encodes CDR1 MDHEN and CDR2 SYDVKM. This CDR3 region has 14 residues. Trimming pared 3 bases from V and 8 bases from J, leaving 16 bases between.

This chain uses TRBV11-2 with TRBJ2-7, with D possibly being TRBD1 or TRBD2 (6 bases each). Between the trimmed V and J ends, which lost 5 bases and 2 bases, there was a span of 16 bases. Germline CDR1 SGHAT, CDR2 FQNNGV. CDR3 size: 15 residues. The CDR3 spells CASSPGGTRTYEQYF. CDR3 nucleotides: TGTGCCAGCAGCCCAGGCGGGACACGGACCTACGAGCAGTACTTC.

The V and J genes are TRBV11-3 and TRBJ1-5; 7 bases agree with TRBD1. This CDR3 comprises 16 residues. With 6 bases clipped from V and 3 bases from J, the junction kept 11 bases outside the gene matches. The V gene's germline CDR1 is SGHNT and CDR2 YENEEA. The CDR3 sequence: CASRYFSGGDNQPQHF. As DNA, the CDR3 is TGTGCCAGCAGGTACTTTTCAGGGGGTGACAATCAGCCCCAGCATTTT.

This clone was counted once. The chain is built from TRBV29-1 and TRBJ2-1, with TRBD2 identical over 14 bases. This CDR3 contains 15 residues. V was pared by 7 bases and J by 4 bases, with 6 bases of the junction left unmatched. Germline lookup yields CDR1 SQVTM and CDR2 ANQGSEA. CDR3 in DNA: TGCAGCGCCCCGGGACTAGCGGGAGCTTACAATGAGCAGTTCTTC. Translation gives CSAPGLAGAYNEQFF.

The J gene is TRBJ2-5, the V gene TRBV6-5, with TRBD1 identical over 10 bases. The germline V gene encodes CDR1 MNHEY and CDR2 SVGAGI. This CDR3 has 14 amino acids. V lost 5 bases and J lost 6; bases outside the gene matches: 6. The CDR3 DNA is TGTGCCAGCAGTCCCGGGACAGGGGAAAAGACCCAGTACTTC. Translating it yields CASSPGTGEKTQYF.

In its sample, this clone was seen a few times. The V call is TRBV6-6, the J call TRBJ1-2, with 7 bases that match TRBD1. V lost 0 bases and J lost 7; bases outside the gene matches: 5. The germline gives CDR1 MNHNY, CDR2 SVGAGI (reference sequence). The CDR3 consists of 14 residues. The CDR3, as DNA: TGTGCCAGCAGTTACTCGGAGCAGGGGGGTGGCTACACCTTC. Its protein product is CASSYSEQGGGYTF.

This clone was seen at least ten times. The CDR3 loop is CASSSSGGNTGELFF. The CDR3 DNA reads as TGTGCCAGCAGTTCTAGCGGGGGGAACACCGGGGAGCTGTTTTTT. This chain joins TRBV6-2 or TRBV6-3 and TRBJ2-2, with 10 bases lining up with TRBD2. Germline assignment: CDR1 MNHEY and CDR2 SVGEGT. The CDR3 is made up of 15 amino acids. The V and J ends lost 4 bases and 1 base, in that order; junction bases with no gene match: 0.

The rearrangement joins TRBV28 to TRBJ2-1; D may match TRBD1 or TRBD2 (5 bases each). The germline V and J ends were trimmed by 11 bases and 3 bases, with 17 bases remaining between them. This CDR3 contains 14 residues. Germline assignment: CDR1 MDHEN and CDR2 SYDVKM. CDR3 nucleotides: TGTGCCTTCGGGAAAGGGCAGGGCTACAATGAGCAGTTCTTC. Amino acid sequence: CAFGKGQGYNEQFF.

This clone was recorded only once. The genes are TRBV28 and TRBJ1-3; D ambiguous. The CDR3 loop spans 14 amino acids. V was shortened by 7 bases and J by 3 bases, with 13 bases between the two germline ends. Germline loops: CDR1 MDHEN, CDR2 SYDVKM. The chain's CDR3 is CASKTQEGGNTIYF. The CDR3 DNA follows: TGTGCCAGCAAAACCCAGGAGGGTGGAAACACCATATATTTT. Variable domain in full (rest from reference TRBV28 and TRBJ1-3): DVKVTQSSRYLVKRTGEKVFLECVQDMDHENMFWYRQDPGLGLRLIYFSYDVKMKEKGDIPEGYSVSREKKERFSLILESASTNQTSMYLCASKTQEGGNTIYFGEGSWLTVV.